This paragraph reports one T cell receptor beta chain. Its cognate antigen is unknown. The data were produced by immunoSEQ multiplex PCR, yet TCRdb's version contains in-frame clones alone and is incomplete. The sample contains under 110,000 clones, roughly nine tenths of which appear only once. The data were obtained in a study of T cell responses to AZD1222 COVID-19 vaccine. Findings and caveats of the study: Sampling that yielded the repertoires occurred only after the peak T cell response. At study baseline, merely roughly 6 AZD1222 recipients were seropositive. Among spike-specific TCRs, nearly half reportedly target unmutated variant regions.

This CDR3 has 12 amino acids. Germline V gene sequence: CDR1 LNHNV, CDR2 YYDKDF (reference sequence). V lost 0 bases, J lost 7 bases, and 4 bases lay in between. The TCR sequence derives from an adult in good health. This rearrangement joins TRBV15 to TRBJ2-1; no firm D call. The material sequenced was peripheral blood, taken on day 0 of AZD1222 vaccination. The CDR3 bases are TGTGCCACCAGCAGAGATCGGAATGAGCAGTTCTTC. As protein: CATSRDRNEQFF.